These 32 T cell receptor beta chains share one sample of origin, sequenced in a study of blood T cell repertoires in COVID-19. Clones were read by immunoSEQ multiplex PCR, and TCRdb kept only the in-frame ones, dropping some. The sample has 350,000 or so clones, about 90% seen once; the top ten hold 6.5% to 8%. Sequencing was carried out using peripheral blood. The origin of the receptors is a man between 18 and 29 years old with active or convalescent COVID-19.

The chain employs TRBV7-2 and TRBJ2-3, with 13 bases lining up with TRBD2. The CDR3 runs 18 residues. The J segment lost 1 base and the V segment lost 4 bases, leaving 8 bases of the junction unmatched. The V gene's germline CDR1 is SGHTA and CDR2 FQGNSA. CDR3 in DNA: TGTGCCAGCAGCTCAACTAGCGGGGGGGCCCTAGGCACAGATACGCAGTATTTT. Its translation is CASSSTSGGALGTDTQYF. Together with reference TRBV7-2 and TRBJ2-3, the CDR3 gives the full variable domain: GAGVSQSPSNKVTEKGKDVELRCDPISGHTALYWYRQSLGQGLEFLIYFQGNSAPDKSGLPSDRFSAERTGGSVSTLTIQRTQQEDSAVYLCASSSTSGGALGTDTQYFGPGTRLTVL.

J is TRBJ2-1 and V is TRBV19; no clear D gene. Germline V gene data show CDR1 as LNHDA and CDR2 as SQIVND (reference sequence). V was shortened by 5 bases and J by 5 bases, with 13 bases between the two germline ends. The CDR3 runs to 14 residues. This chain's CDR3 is CASSVVILNNEQFF. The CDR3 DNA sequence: TGTGCCAGTAGTGTAGTCATACTTAACAATGAGCAGTTCTTC.

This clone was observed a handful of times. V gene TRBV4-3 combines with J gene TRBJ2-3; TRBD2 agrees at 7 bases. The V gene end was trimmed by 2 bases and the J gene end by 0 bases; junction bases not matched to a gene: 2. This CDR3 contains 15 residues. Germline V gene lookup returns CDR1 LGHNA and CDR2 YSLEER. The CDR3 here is CASSQSGVSTDTQYF. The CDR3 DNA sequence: TGCGCCAGCAGCCAAAGCGGGGTTAGCACAGATACGCAGTATTTT.

The CDR3 reads CASHQEGRTTDTQYF. The CDR3 DNA is TGTGCCAGCCACCAGGAGGGGAGGACCACAGATACGCAGTATTTT. V and J are TRBV27 and TRBJ2-3; weak D call: TRBD2 (6 bases). This CDR3 is built from 15 residues. V was trimmed by 8 bases and J by 2 bases, leaving 17 bases between them. Germline lookup yields CDR1 MNHEY and CDR2 SMNVEV (reference sequence).

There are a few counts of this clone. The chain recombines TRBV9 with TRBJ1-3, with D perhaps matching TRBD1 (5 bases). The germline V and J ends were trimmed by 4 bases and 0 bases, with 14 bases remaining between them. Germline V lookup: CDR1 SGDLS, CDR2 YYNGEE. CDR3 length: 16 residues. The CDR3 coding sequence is TGTGCCAGCAGCCCCAAGACAGTACTCTCTGGAAACACCATATATTTT. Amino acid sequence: CASSPKTVLSGNTIYF. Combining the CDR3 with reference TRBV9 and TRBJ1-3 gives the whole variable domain DSGVTQTPKHLITATGQRVTLRCSPRSGDLSVYWYQQSLDQGLQFLIQYYNGEERAKGNILERFSAQQFPDLHSELNLSSLELGDSALYFCASSPKTVLSGNTIYFGEGSWLTVV.

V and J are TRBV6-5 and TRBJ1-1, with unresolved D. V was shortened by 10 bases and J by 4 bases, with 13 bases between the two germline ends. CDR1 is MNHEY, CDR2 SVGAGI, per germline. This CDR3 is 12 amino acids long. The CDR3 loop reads CATRRFATEAFF. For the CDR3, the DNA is TGTGCCACCCGGCGGTTTGCCACTGAAGCTTTCTTT.

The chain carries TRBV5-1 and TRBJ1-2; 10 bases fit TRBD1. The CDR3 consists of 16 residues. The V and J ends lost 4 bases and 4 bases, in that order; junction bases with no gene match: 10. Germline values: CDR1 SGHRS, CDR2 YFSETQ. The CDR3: CASSRNPGQGPYGYTF. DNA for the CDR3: TGCGCCAGCAGCCGAAATCCGGGACAGGGGCCCTATGGCTACACCTTC.

The CDR3 sequence: CASSSLTGGVPGEQYF. The CDR3 DNA is TGTGCCAGCAGCTCCCTTACCGGGGGAGTCCCGGGCGAGCAGTACTTC. The chain carries TRBV7-8 and TRBJ2-7; TRBD2 is a possible D gene (6 bases). The length of the CDR3 is 16 residues. Germline loops: CDR1 SGHVS, CDR2 FQNEAQ. With 4 bases removed from V and 6 bases from J, the gap between germline ends came to 22 bases.

The CDR3 loop reads CASSWLRQGQETQYF. DNA for the CDR3: TGTGCCAGCAGCTGGTTGAGACAGGGCCAAGAGACCCAGTACTTC. This rearrangement joins TRBV3-1 (or the pseudogene TRBV3-2) to TRBJ2-5; 7 nucleotides align to TRBD1. Unmatched junction bases numbered 7, after V lost 5 bases and J lost 1 base. Germline loops: CDR1 LGHDT, CDR2 YNNKEL (reference sequence). CDR3 length: 15 residues.

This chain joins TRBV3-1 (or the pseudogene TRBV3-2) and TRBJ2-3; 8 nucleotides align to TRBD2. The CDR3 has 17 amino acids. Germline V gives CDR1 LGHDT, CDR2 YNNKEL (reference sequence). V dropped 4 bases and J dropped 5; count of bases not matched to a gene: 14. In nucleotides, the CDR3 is TGTGCCAGCAGCCGAGAAACGGGACTAGGTTTTCAAGATACGCAGTATTTT. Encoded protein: CASSRETGLGFQDTQYF.

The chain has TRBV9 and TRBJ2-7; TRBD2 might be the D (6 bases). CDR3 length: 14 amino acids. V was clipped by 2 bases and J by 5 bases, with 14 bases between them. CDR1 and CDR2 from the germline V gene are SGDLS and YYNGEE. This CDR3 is CASSVGVSGDEQYF. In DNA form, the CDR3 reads TGTGCCAGCAGCGTTGGGGTCTCGGGGGACGAGCAGTACTTC. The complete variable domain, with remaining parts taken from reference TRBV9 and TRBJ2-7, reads DSGVTQTPKHLITATGQRVTLRCSPRSGDLSVYWYQQSLDQGLQFLIQYYNGEERAKGNILERFSAQQFPDLHSELNLSSLELGDSALYFCASSVGVSGDEQYFGPGTRLTVT.

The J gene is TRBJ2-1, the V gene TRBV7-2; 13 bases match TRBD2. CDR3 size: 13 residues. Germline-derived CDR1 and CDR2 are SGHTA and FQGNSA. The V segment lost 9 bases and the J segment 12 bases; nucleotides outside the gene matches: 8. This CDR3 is CASGTSGAQAQFF. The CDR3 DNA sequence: TGTGCCAGTGGGACTAGCGGGGCCCAAGCGCAGTTCTTC.

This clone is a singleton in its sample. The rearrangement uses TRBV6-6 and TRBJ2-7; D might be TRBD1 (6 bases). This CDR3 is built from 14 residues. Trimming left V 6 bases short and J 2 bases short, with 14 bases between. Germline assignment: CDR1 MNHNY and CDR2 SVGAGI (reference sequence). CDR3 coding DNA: TGTGCCAGCAGCCTCCCAGGGACAACCTACGAGCAGTACTTC. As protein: CASSLPGTTYEQYF.

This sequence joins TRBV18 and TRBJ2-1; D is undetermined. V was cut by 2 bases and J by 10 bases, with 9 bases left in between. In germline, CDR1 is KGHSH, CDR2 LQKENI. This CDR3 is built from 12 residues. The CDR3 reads CASSPSQSEQFF. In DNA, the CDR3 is TGTGCCAGCTCACCATCCCAGTCCGAGCAGTTCTTC.

In nucleotides, the CDR3 is TGTGCCAGCAGGATACAGTACGCTAACTATGGCTACACCTTC. As protein: CASRIQYANYGYTF. The rearrangement links TRBV2 to TRBJ1-2; D gene unclear. Germline CDR1 is SNHLY and CDR2 is FYNNEI. The CDR3 runs 14 residues. The germline V and J ends were trimmed by 6 bases and 0 bases, with 11 bases remaining between them.

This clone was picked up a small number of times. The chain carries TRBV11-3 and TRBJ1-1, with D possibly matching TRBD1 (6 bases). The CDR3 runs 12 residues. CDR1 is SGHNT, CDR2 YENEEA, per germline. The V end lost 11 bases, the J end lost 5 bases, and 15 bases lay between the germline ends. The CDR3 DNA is TGTGCCTCCTCTCGGGGGGCTACTGAAGCTTTCTTT. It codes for CASSRGATEAFF.

The CDR3 nucleotides read TGTGCCAGCAGTTGGAGCGGGGGTGGGACCCAGTACTTC. Translation: CASSWSGGGTQYF. V and J are TRBV28 and TRBJ2-5; 8 nucleotides align to TRBD2. V lost 4 bases and J lost 7; bases outside the gene matches: 5. Germline V gene sequence: CDR1 MDHEN, CDR2 SYDVKM. This CDR3 is 13 amino acids long.

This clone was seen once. CDR3 in DNA: TGTGCCAGCAGCCTCAGACTAGCGGGAACGAACGAGCAGTACTTC. Protein product: CASSLRLAGTNEQYF. The chain joins TRBV3-1 (or the pseudogene TRBV3-2) to TRBJ2-7, with 11 positions matching TRBD2. Germline V gene lookup returns CDR1 LGHDT and CDR2 YNNKEL (reference sequence). V was clipped by 4 bases and J by 5 bases; unmatched bases: 7. The CDR3 is 15 amino acids.

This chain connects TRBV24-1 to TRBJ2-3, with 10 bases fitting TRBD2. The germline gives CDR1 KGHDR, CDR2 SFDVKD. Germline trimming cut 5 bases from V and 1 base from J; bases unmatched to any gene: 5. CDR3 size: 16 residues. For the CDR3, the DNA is TGTGCCACCAGTGCCGGGACTAGCGACGGCACAGATACGCAGTATTTT. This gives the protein CATSAGTSDGTDTQYF.

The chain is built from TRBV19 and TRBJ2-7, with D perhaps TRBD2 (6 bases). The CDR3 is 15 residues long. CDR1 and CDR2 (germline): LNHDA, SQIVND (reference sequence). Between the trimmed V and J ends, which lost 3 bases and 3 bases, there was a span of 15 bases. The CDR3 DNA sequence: TGTGCCAGTAGTATTGATGTAGCGGTTGTCTACGAGCAGTACTTC. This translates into CASSIDVAVVYEQYF. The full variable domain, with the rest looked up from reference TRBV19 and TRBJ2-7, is DGGITQSPKYLFRKEGQNVTLSCEQNLNHDAMYWYRQDPGQGLRLIYYSQIVNDFQKGDIAEGYSVSREKKESFPLTVTSAQKNPTAFYLCASSIDVAVVYEQYFGPGTRLTVT.

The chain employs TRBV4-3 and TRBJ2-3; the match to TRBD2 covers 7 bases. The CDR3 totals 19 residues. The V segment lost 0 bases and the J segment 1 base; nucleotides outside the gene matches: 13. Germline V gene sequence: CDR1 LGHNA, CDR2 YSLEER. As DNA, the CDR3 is TGCGCCAGCAGCCAAGATCTTGCGGGAGTGGATCACGGCACAGATACGCAGTATTTT. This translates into CASSQDLAGVDHGTDTQYF.

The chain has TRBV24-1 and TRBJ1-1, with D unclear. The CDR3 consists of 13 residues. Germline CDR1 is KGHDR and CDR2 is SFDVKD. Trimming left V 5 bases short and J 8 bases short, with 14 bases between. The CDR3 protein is CATSVADFGEAFF. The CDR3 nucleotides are TGTGCCACCAGTGTAGCCGATTTCGGGGAAGCTTTCTTT.

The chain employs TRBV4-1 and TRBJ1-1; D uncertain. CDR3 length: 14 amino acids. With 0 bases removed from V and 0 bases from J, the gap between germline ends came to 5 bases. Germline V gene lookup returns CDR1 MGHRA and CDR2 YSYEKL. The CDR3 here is CASSQETVNTEAFF. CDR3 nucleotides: TGCGCCAGCAGCCAAGAAACAGTGAACACTGAAGCTTTCTTT.

The CDR3 DNA sequence: TGTGCCAGCAGCTTAACCGGGATAAGGAGCACCGGGGAGCTGTTTTTT. As protein: CASSLTGIRSTGELFF. V gene TRBV7-3 combines with J gene TRBJ2-2, with D perhaps matching TRBD2 (5 bases). The CDR3 has 16 residues. V dropped 0 bases and J dropped 4 bases, with 12 bases sitting between them. Germline CDR1 SGHTA, CDR2 FQGTGA.

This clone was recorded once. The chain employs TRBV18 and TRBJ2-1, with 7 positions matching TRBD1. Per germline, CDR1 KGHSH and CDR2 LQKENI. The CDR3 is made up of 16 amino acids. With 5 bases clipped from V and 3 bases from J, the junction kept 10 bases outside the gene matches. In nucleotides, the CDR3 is TGTGCCAGCTCAGCAAGACAGGGTGGTCTCTACAATGAGCAGTTCTTC. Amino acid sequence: CASSARQGGLYNEQFF.

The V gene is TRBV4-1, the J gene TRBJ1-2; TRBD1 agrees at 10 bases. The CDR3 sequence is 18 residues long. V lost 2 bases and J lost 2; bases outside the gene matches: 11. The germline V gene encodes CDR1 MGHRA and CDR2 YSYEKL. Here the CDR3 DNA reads TGCGCCAGCAGCCAAATGAAGGGACAGGGGAAACTCAACTATGGCTACACCTTC. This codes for CASSQMKGQGKLNYGYTF.

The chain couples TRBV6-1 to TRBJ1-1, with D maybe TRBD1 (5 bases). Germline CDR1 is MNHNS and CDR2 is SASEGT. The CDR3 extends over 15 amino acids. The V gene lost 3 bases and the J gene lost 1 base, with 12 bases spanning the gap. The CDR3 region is CASSEFGHPNTEAFF. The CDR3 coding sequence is TGTGCCAGCAGTGAGTTCGGACACCCGAACACTGAAGCTTTCTTT.

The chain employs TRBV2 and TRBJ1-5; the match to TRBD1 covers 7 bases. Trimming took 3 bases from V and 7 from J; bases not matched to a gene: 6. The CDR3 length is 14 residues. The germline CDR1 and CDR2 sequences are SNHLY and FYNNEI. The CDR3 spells CASSEGQNMQPQHF. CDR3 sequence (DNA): TGTGCCAGCAGTGAGGGACAGAATATGCAGCCCCAGCATTTT.

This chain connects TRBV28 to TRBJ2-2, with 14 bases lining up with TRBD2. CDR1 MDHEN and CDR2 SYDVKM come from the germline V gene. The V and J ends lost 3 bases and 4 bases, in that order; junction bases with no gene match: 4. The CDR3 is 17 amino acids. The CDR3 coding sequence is TGTGCCAGCAGTTTCCCCGGGACTAGCGGGGGCACCGGGGAGCTGTTTTTT. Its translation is CASSFPGTSGGTGELFF.

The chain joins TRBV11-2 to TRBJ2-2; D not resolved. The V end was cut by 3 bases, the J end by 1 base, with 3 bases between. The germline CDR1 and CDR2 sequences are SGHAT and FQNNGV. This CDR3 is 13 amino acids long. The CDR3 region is CASSFLNTGELFF. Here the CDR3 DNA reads TGTGCCAGCAGCTTCCTGAACACCGGGGAGCTGTTTTTT.

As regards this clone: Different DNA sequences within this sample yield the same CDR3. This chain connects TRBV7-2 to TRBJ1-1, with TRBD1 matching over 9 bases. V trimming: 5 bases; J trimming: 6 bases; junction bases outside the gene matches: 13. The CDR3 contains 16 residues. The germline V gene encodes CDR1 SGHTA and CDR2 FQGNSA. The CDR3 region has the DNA TGTGCCAGCAGCGCGGGGACAGGGAAGGAGGTCGCTGAAGCTTTCTTT. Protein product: CASSAGTGKEVAEAFF.

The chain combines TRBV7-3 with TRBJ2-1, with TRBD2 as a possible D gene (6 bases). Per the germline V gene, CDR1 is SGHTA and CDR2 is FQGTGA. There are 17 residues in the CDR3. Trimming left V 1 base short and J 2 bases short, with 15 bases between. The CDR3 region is CASSLKPRDFPYNEQFF. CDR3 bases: TGTGCCAGCAGCTTAAAGCCCCGGGACTTCCCCTACAATGAGCAGTTCTTC.